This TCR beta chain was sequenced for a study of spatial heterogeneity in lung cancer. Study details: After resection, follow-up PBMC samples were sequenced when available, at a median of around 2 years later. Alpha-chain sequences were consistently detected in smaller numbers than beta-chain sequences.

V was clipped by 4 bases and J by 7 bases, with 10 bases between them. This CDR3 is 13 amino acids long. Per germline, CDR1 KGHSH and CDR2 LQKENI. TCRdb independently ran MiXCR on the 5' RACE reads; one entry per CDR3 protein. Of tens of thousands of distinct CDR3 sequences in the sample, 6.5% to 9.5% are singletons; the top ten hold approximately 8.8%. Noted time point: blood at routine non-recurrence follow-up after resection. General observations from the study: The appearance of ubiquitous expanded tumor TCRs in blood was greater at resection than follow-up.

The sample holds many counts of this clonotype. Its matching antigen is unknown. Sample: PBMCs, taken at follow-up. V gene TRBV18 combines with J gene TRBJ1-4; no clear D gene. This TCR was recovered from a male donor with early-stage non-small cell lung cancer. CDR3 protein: CASSLQDAEKLFF. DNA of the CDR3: TGTGCCAGCTCACTGCAGGATGCTGAAAAACTGTTTTTT.